This T cell receptor beta chain was identified in a study of blood T cell repertoires in COVID-19. Study in general: Sites in the United States, Italy and Spain provided acute and convalescent COVID-19 samples. Sample material is recorded as cDNA or gDNA derived from T cells, B-cell-depleted T cells, or PBMCs.

Germline CDR1 is LGHDT and CDR2 is YNNKEL (reference sequence). This CDR3 contains 16 residues. The V and J ends lost 1 base and 4 bases respectively, with 13 bases between them. This clone has just one count. Per the study methods: Reference gene primer amplification gave nucleated cell count estimates. Using immunoSEQ multiplex PCR, the repertoire was profiled, and TCRdb retains in-frame clones only, with some absent. Clone size and the V and J calls come from that table; the DNA yielded D and trimming. The table lists approximately 170,000 clones, about 86% of them singletons. This rearrangement joins TRBV3-1 (or the pseudogene TRBV3-2) to TRBJ2-2, with D perhaps matching TRBD2 (6 bases). Sequenced: peripheral blood. The receptor's source is a man over 45 with active or convalescent COVID-19. The CDR3 region has the DNA TGTGCCAGCAGCCAAGGGTGGGAGGCGGGCACCGGGGAGCTGTTTTTT. Translating it yields CASSQGWEAGTGELFF.